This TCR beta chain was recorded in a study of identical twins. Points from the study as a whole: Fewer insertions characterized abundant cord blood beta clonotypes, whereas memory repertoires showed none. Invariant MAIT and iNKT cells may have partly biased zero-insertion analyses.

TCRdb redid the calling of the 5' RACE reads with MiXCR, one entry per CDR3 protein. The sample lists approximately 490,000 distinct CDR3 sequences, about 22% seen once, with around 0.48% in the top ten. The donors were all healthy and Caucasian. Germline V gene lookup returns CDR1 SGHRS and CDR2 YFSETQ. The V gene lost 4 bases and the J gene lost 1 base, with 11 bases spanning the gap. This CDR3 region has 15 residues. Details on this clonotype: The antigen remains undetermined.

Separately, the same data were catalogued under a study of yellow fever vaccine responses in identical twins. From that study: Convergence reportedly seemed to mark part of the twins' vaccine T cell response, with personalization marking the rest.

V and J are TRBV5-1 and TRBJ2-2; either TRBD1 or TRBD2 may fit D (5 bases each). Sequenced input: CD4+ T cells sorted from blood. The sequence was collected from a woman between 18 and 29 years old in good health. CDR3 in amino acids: CASSPGTQNTGELFF. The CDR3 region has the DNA TGCGCCAGCAGCCCCGGGACGCAGAACACCGGGGAGCTGTTTTTT.